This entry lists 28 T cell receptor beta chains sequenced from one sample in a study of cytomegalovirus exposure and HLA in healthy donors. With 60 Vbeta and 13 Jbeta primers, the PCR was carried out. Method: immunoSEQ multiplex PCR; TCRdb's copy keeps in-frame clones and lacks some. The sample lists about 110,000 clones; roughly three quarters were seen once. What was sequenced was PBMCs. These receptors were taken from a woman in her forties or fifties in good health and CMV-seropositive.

The CDR3 sequence is CASSLLWNTEAFF. The CDR3 DNA is TGTGCCAGCAGCTTACTTTGGAACACTGAAGCTTTCTTT. The chain employs TRBV7-9 and TRBJ1-1; no definite D call. Germline loops: CDR1 SEHNR, CDR2 FQNEAQ (reference sequence). The CDR3 is made up of 13 amino acids. V gave up 2 bases and J gave up 1 base, with 5 bases separating them.

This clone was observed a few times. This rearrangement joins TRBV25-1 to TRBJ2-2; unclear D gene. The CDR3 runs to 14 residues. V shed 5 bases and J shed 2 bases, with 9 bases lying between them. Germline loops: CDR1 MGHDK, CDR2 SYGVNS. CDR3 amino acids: CASSPFFNTGELFF. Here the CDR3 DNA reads TGTGCCAGCAGTCCTTTCTTTAACACCGGGGAGCTGTTTTTT. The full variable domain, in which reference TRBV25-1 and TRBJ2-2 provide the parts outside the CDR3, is EADIYQTPRYLVIGTGKKITLECSQTMGHDKMYWYQQDPGMELHLIHYSYGVNSTEKGDLSSESTVSRIRTEHFPLTLESARPSHTSQYLCASSPFFNTGELFFGEGSRLTVL.

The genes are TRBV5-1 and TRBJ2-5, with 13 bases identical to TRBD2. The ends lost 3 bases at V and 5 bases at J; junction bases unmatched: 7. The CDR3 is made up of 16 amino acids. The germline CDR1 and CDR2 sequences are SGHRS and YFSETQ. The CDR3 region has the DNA TGCGCCAGCAGCTCACTAGCGGGGGGGTCGGAGGAGACCCAGTACTTC. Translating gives CASSSLAGGSEETQYF.

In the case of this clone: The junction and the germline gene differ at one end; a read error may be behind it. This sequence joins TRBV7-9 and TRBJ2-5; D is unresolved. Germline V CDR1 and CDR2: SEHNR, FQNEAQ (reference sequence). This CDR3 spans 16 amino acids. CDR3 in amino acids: CSSSLWRLASDETQYF. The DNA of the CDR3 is TGTTCCAGCAGCTTATGGCGGCTGGCGTCCGATGAGACCCAGTACTTC.

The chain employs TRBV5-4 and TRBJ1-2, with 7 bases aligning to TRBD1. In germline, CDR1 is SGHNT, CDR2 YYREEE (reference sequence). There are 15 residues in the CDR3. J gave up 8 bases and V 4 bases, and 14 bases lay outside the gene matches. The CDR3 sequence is CASSTTKGAGKGYTF. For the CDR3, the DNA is TGTGCCAGCAGCACGACGAAGGGGGCAGGAAAGGGCTACACCTTC.

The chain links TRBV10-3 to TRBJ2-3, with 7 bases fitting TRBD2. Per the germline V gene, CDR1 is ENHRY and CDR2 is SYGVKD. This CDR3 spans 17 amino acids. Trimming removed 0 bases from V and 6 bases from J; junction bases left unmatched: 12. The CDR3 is CAISESRGNSGVDTQYF. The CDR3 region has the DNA TGTGCCATCAGTGAGTCAAGAGGAAACAGCGGGGTGGATACGCAGTATTTT.

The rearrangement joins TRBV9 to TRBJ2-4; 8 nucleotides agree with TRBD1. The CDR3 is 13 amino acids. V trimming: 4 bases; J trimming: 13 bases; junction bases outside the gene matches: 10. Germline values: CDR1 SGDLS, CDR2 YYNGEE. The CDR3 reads CASSTDRGDWQYF. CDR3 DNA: TGTGCCAGCAGCACAGACAGGGGCGACTGGCAGTACTTC. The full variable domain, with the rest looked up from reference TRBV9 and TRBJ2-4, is DSGVTQTPKHLITATGQRVTLRCSPRSGDLSVYWYQQSLDQGLQFLIQYYNGEERAKGNILERFSAQQFPDLHSELNLSSLELGDSALYFCASSTDRGDWQYFGAGTRLSVL.

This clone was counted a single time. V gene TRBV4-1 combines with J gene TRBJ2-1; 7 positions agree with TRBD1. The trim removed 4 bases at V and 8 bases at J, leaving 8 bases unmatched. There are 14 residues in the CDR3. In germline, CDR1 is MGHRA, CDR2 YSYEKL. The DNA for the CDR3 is TGCGCCAGCAGCCTAGACAGGGTCTGGGATGAGCAGTTCTTC. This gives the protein CASSLDRVWDEQFF.

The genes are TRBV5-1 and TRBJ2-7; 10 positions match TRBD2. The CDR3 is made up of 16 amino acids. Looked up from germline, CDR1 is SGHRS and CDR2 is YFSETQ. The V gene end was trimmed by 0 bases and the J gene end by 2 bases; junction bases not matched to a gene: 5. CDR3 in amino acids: CASSLGASGSTYEQYF. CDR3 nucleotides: TGCGCCAGCAGCTTGGGTGCTAGCGGGAGCACCTACGAGCAGTACTTC.

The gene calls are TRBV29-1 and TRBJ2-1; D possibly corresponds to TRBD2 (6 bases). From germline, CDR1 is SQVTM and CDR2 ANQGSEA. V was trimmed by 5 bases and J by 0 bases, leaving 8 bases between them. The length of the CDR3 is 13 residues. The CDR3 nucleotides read TGCAGCGTTAGCGGGCCCTCCTACAATGAGCAGTTCTTC. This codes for CSVSGPSYNEQFF.

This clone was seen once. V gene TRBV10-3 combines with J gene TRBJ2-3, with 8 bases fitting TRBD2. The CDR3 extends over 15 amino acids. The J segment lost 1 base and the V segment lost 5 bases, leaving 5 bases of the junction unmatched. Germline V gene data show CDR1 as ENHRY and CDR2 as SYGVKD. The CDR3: CAISHPGLGTDTQYF. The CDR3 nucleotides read TGTGCCATCAGTCACCCGGGACTAGGCACAGATACGCAGTATTTT.

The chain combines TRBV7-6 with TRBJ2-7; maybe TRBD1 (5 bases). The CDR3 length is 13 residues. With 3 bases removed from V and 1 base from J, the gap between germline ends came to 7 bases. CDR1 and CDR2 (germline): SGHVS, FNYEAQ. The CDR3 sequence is CASSFSGSYEQYF. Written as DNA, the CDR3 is TGTGCCAGCAGCTTTTCAGGGTCCTACGAGCAGTACTTC.

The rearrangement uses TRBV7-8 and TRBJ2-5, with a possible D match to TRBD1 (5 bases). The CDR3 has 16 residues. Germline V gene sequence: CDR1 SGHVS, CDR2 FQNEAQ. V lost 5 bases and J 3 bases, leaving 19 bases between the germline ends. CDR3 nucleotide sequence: TGTGCCAGCAGCCCCATTGACCCCGTGACAGAAGAGACCCAGTACTTC. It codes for CASSPIDPVTEETQYF.

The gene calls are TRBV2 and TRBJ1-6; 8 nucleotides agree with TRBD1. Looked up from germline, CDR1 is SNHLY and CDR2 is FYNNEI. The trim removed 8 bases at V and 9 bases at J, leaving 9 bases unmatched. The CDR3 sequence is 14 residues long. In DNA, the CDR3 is TGTGCCAGCGCCCCGGCAGGGGGCAGTTCACCCCTCCACTTT. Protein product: CASAPAGGSSPLHF.

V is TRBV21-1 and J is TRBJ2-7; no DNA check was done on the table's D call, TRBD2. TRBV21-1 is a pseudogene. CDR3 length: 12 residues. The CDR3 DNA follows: TGTGCCAACCAGGGACTAGACTACGAGCAGTACTTC. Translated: CANQGLDYEQYF.

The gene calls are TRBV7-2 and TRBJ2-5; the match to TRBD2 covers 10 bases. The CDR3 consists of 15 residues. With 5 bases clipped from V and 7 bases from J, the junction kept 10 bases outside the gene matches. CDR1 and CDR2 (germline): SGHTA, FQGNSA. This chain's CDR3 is CASSGERGGLGTQYF. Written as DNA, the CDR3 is TGTGCCAGCAGCGGGGAGCGGGGGGGCCTCGGGACCCAGTACTTC. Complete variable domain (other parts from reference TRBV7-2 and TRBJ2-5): GAGVSQSPSNKVTEKGKDVELRCDPISGHTALYWYRQSLGQGLEFLIYFQGNSAPDKSGLPSDRFSAERTGGSVSTLTIQRTQQEDSAVYLCASSGERGGLGTQYFGPGTRLLVL.

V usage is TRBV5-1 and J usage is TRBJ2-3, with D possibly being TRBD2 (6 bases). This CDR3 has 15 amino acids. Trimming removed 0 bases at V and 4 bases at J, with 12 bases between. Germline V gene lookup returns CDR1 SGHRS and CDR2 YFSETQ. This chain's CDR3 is CASSLGGDGADTQYF. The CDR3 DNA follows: TGCGCCAGCAGCTTGGGGGGGGACGGAGCAGATACGCAGTATTTT.

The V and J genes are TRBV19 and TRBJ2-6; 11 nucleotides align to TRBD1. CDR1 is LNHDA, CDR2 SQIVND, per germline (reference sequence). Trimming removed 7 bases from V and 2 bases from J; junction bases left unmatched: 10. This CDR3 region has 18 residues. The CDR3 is CASTGDRGSLPGANVLTF. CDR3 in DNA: TGTGCCAGTACGGGGGACAGGGGGTCTCTCCCTGGGGCCAACGTCCTGACTTTC.

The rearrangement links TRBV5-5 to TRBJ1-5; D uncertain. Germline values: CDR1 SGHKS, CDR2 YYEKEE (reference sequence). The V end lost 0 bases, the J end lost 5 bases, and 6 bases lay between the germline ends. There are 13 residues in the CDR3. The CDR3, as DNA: TGTGCCAGCAGCTTGGACATTGATCAGCCCCAGCATTTT. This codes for CASSLDIDQPQHF.

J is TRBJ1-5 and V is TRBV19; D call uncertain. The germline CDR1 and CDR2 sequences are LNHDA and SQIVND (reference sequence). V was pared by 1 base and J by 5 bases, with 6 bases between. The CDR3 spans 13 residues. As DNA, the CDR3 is TGTGCCAGTAGTATAGGCCCAGATCAGCCCCAGCATTTT. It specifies CASSIGPDQPQHF.

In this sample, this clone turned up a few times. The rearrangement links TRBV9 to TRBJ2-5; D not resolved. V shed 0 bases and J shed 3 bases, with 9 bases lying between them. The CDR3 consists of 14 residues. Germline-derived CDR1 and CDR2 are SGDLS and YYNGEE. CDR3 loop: CASSVGLVEETQYF. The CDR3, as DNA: TGTGCCAGCAGCGTAGGCTTGGTAGAAGAGACCCAGTACTTC.

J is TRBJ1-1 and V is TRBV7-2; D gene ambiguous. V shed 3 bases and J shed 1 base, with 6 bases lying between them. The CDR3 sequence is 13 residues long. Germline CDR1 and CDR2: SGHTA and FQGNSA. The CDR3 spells CASSLSRNTEAFF. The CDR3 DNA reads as TGTGCCAGCAGCTTGTCCCGGAACACTGAAGCTTTCTTT.

CDR3 region: CASSPPQGQVGGYTF. The DNA of the CDR3 is TGTGCCAGCTCACCACCGCAGGGACAGGTTGGAGGCTACACCTTC. J is TRBJ1-2 and V is TRBV18, with 8 bases aligning to TRBD1. The CDR3 is made up of 15 amino acids. Germline CDR1 and CDR2: KGHSH and LQKENI. V lost 0 bases and J lost 8; bases outside the gene matches: 8.

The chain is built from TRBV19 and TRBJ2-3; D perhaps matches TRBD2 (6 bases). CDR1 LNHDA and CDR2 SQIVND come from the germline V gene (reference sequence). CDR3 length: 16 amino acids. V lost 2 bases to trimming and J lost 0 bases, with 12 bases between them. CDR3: CASSIWAGTSTDTQYF. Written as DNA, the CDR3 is TGTGCCAGTAGTATATGGGCGGGGACTAGCACAGATACGCAGTATTTT.

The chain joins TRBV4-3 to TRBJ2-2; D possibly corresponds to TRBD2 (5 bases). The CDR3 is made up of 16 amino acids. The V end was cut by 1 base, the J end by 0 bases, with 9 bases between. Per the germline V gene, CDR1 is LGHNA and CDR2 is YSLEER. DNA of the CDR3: TGCGCCAGCAGCCAAGGGAGCGGCTCGAACACCGGGGAGCTGTTTTTT. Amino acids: CASSQGSGSNTGELFF.

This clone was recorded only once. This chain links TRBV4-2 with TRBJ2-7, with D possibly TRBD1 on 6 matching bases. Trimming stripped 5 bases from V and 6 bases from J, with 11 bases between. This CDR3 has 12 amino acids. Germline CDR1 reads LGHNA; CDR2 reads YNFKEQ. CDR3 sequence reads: CASSFNRVEQYF. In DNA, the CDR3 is TGTGCCAGCAGCTTCAACAGGGTCGAGCAGTACTTC.

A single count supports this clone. The CDR3 is CASSPRVAGGQETQYF. The CDR3 DNA sequence: TGTGCCAGCTCACCACGAGTAGCGGGAGGGCAAGAGACCCAGTACTTC. V is TRBV18 and J is TRBJ2-5; 11 bases fit TRBD2. CDR3 length: 16 residues. The V segment lost 1 base and the J segment 2 bases; nucleotides outside the gene matches: 3. Germline V gene data show CDR1 as KGHSH and CDR2 as LQKENI.

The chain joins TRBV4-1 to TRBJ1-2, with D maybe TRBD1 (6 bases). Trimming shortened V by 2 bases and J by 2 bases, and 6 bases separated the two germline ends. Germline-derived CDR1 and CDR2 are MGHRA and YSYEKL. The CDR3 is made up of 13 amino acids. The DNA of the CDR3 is TGCGCCAGCAGCCAACAGGGGAACTATGGCTACACCTTC. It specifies CASSQQGNYGYTF.